Listed below are T cell receptor beta chains from one sample, sequenced in a study of shared clonotypes between healthy human individuals. Some clones are missing from TCRdb's copy, which holds only in-frame ones; the method was immunoSEQ multiplex PCR. The sample lists 2 million to 2.5 million clones; around 90% were seen once. The sample comprised naive CD4+ T cells from PBMCs. The source is a man younger than 35 in good health. Some clones in this sample may be carry-over from other donors' samples. The CDR3 runs from the conserved cysteine through the conserved F or W. The order of the fields is D gene, J gene, clone size, V gene, CDR3 DNA, CDR3 protein. D genes are given only for firm matches. Clone size, where shown, is once, few, many, or a class for clones that have expanded.

D gene: .
J gene: TRBJ2-1
clone size: .
V gene: TRBV7-3
CDR3 DNA: TGTGCCAGCAGCCCCCAGGGGGGGACTACTAGGGAGCAGTTCTTC
CDR3 protein: CASSPQGGTTREQFF

D gene: .
J gene: TRBJ2-1
clone size: .
V gene: TRBV5-1
CDR3 DNA: TGCGCCAGCAGCTCCACAACTAGAACCCGCGCGAATGAGCAGTTCTTC
CDR3 protein: CASSSTTRTRANEQFF

D gene: TRBD2
J gene: TRBJ2-7
clone size: .
V gene: TRBV2
CDR3 DNA: TGTGCCAGCAGTGGCCTAGCGGGCTACGAGCAGTACTTC
CDR3 protein: CASSGLAGYEQYF

D gene: TRBD2
J gene: TRBJ2-1
clone size: .
V gene: TRBV28
CDR3 DNA: TGTGCCAGCAGTTCTTTTAGCGGGAGGGCCTACAATGAGCAGTTCTTC
CDR3 protein: CASSSFSGRAYNEQFF

D gene: .
J gene: TRBJ2-3
clone size: .
V gene: TRBV4-3
CDR3 DNA: TGCGCCAGCAGCCAAGACCGGCAGACCGATACGCAGTATTTT
CDR3 protein: CASSQDRQTDTQYF

D gene: .
J gene: TRBJ1-5
clone size: .
V gene: TRBV6-5
CDR3 DNA: TGTGCCAGCAGTTTCAGGGGTGGCAATCAGCCCCAGCATTTT
CDR3 protein: CASSFRGGNQPQHF

D gene: .
J gene: TRBJ2-7
clone size: .
V gene: TRBV6-5
CDR3 DNA: TGTGCCAGCAGTGTCCGGGGCAGCTCCTACGAGCAGTACTTC
CDR3 protein: CASSVRGSSYEQYF

D gene: .
J gene: TRBJ2-4
clone size: .
V gene: TRBV28
CDR3 DNA: TGTGCCAGCAGTTTCTCTCACGTTATTGGGTCGCCTCAGTACTTC
CDR3 protein: CASSFSHVIGSPQYF

D gene: .
J gene: TRBJ2-4
clone size: .
V gene: TRBV5-1
CDR3 DNA: TGCGCCAGCAGCTTGGAAGCGTACGGAGCCAAAAACATTCAGTACTTC
CDR3 protein: CASSLEAYGAKNIQYF

D gene: TRBD1
J gene: TRBJ1-5
clone size: .
V gene: TRBV27
CDR3 DNA: TGTGCCAGCAGCAAAATAACCGGGACAGGGACCAATCAGCCCCAGCATTTT
CDR3 protein: CASSKITGTGTNQPQHF

D gene: .
J gene: TRBJ1-2
clone size: once
V gene: TRBV7-9
CDR3 DNA: TGTGCCAGCAGCTTAGGAGGGCTGGTAGTCTATGGCTACACCTTC
CDR3 protein: CASSLGGLVVYGYTF

D gene: .
J gene: TRBJ2-5
clone size: .
V gene: TRBV2
CDR3 DNA: TGTGCCAGCAGTGGTGAGCCAGAGACCCAGTACTTC
CDR3 protein: CASSGEPETQYF

D gene: .
J gene: TRBJ2-3
clone size: .
V gene: TRBV19
CDR3 DNA: TGTGCCAGTCGGGGTTGGGCCACAGATACGCAGTATTTT
CDR3 protein: CASRGWATDTQYF

D gene: TRBD2
J gene: TRBJ2-3
clone size: .
V gene: TRBV28
CDR3 DNA: TGTGCCAGCAGGAGCGGGGGGCCCACAGATACGCAGTATTTT
CDR3 protein: CASRSGGPTDTQYF

D gene: .
J gene: TRBJ2-7
clone size: once
V gene: TRBV4-1
CDR3 DNA: TGCGCCAGCAGCCAAGATCTGGTCTACGAGCAGTACTTC
CDR3 protein: CASSQDLVYEQYF

D gene: TRBD1
J gene: TRBJ2-7
clone size: .
V gene: TRBV9
CDR3 DNA: TGTGCCAGCAGCGTAGGGCAGGGGGCGTACGAGCAGTACTTC
CDR3 protein: CASSVGQGAYEQYF

D gene: .
J gene: TRBJ1-5
clone size: .
V gene: TRBV18
CDR3 DNA: TGTGCCAGCTCAGCAACCGGGGGGGGCCCTAATCAGCCCCAGCATTTT
CDR3 protein: CASSATGGGPNQPQHF

D gene: TRBD2
J gene: TRBJ2-3
clone size: once
V gene: TRBV5-4
CDR3 DNA: TGTGCCAGCAGCTTGGCCGTTTCTAGCGGCAGCACAGATACGCAGTATTTT
CDR3 protein: CASSLAVSSGSTDTQYF

D gene: TRBD2
J gene: TRBJ2-5
clone size: .
V gene: TRBV7-6
CDR3 DNA: TGTGCCAGCAGCCGACGAGCGGGAGTGCCAGAGACCCAGTACTTC
CDR3 protein: CASSRRAGVPETQYF

D gene: .
J gene: TRBJ2-6
clone size: .
V gene: TRBV6-1
CDR3 DNA: TGTGCCAGCAGTGTTACAAGGCCCAGCTCTGGGGCCAACGTCCTGACTTTC
CDR3 protein: CASSVTRPSSGANVLTF

D gene: .
J gene: TRBJ1-2
clone size: .
V gene: TRBV6-6
CDR3 DNA: TGTGCCAGCAGTCACCGGGGGGGGAGTTTGTCTGGCTACACCTTC
CDR3 protein: CASSHRGGSLSGYTF

D gene: .
J gene: TRBJ1-1
clone size: .
V gene: TRBV18
CDR3 DNA: TGTGCCAGCTCACCACCGGGGACTGAAGCTTTCTTT
CDR3 protein: CASSPPGTEAFF

D gene: TRBD1
J gene: TRBJ2-5
clone size: .
V gene: TRBV6-1
CDR3 DNA: TGTGCCAGTCGAAGGGACAGGGGTAGGTCAGAGACCCAGTACTTC
CDR3 protein: CASRRDRGRSETQYF

D gene: .
J gene: TRBJ2-6
clone size: .
V gene: TRBV5-1
CDR3 DNA: TGCGCCAGCAGCTTGGCCTGGGGCAGACTTCCAGGGGCCAACGTCCTGACTTTC
CDR3 protein: CASSLAWGRLPGANVLTF

D gene: TRBD1
J gene: TRBJ1-2
clone size: .
V gene: TRBV6-6
CDR3 DNA: TGTGCCAGCCTACAGGGGCAATATGGCTACACCTTC
CDR3 protein: CASLQGQYGYTF

D gene: .
J gene: TRBJ1-2
clone size: few
V gene: TRBV2
CDR3 DNA: TGTGCCAGCAGTACTCAGGGTACAACGGACACCTTC
CDR3 protein: CASSTQGTTDTF

D gene: .
J gene: TRBJ1-4
clone size: .
V gene: TRBV6-5
CDR3 DNA: TGTGCCAGCAGTTACAGGGGCAGTGAAAAACTGTTTTTT
CDR3 protein: CASSYRGSEKLFF

D gene: TRBD1
J gene: TRBJ2-3
clone size: .
V gene: TRBV7-3
CDR3 DNA: TGTGCCAGCAGCAGGGGACAGGTTTTCCTAGATACGCAGTATTTT
CDR3 protein: CASSRGQVFLDTQYF

D gene: TRBD1
J gene: TRBJ2-2
clone size: few
V gene: TRBV9
CDR3 DNA: TGTGCCAGCAGCGGGACAGGGGGCTCCGGGGAGCTGTTTTTT
CDR3 protein: CASSGTGGSGELFF

D gene: .
J gene: TRBJ2-2
clone size: .
V gene: TRBV2
CDR3 DNA: TGTGCCAGCAGTGAATTGGTCGGGGGCTACACCGGGGAGCTGTTTTTT
CDR3 protein: CASSELVGGYTGELFF

D gene: TRBD2
J gene: TRBJ2-2
clone size: .
V gene: TRBV7-6
CDR3 DNA: TGTGCCAGCAGCTTAGGTTTCTCGGGACTAGCAGCCGGGGAGCTGTTTTTT
CDR3 protein: CASSLGFSGLAAGELFF

D gene: .
J gene: TRBJ2-7
clone size: .
V gene: TRBV28
CDR3 DNA: TGTGCCAGCAGTCCACGGGGAGCGGCCGCCTACGAGCAGTACTTC
CDR3 protein: CASSPRGAAAYEQYF

D gene: TRBD1
J gene: TRBJ1-5
clone size: .
V gene: TRBV19
CDR3 DNA: TGTGCCAGTAGTAACATGGACAGGAACAATCAGCCCCAGCATTTT
CDR3 protein: CASSNMDRNNQPQHF

D gene: .
J gene: TRBJ2-7
clone size: .
V gene: TRBV9
CDR3 DNA: TGTGCCAGCAGCACCGGACAGCTTTCCTACGAGCAGTACTTC
CDR3 protein: CASSTGQLSYEQYF

D gene: .
J gene: TRBJ2-5
clone size: .
V gene: TRBV6-1
CDR3 DNA: TGTGCCAGCAGTCCAGACAGTTTCGAGACCCAGTACTTC
CDR3 protein: CASSPDSFETQYF

D gene: .
J gene: TRBJ2-3
clone size: once
V gene: TRBV2
CDR3 DNA: TGTGCCAGCAGTTCAATCCTGGCTGCCGGAGATACGCAGTATTTT
CDR3 protein: CASSSILAAGDTQYF

D gene: .
J gene: TRBJ1-2
clone size: .
V gene: TRBV6-1
CDR3 DNA: TGTGCCAACTCACGGGCTTTGGACTATGGCTACACCTTC
CDR3 protein: CANSRALDYGYTF

D gene: TRBD1
J gene: TRBJ1-1
clone size: .
V gene: TRBV2
CDR3 DNA: TGTGCCAGCAGTACCCTACAGGGGACCACTGAAGCTTTCTTT
CDR3 protein: CASSTLQGTTEAFF

D gene: .
J gene: TRBJ2-2
clone size: .
V gene: TRBV19
CDR3 DNA: TGTGCCAGTAGTAAGGGACCGCACCCGAACACCGGGGAGCTGTTTTTT
CDR3 protein: CASSKGPHPNTGELFF

D gene: .
J gene: TRBJ1-1
clone size: .
V gene: TRBV6-6
CDR3 DNA: TGTGCCAGCAGTCTCCTCCGGGGCCCGAACACTGAAGCTTTCTTT
CDR3 protein: CASSLLRGPNTEAFF